The 32 T cell receptor beta chains below all came from one sample that was sequenced in a study of brain T cells in children with intractable seizures. TCRdb keeps only in-frame clones here, not all; method: immunoSEQ multiplex PCR. Among tens of thousands of clones listed, under 95% were seen once. The specimen was peripheral blood, collected at surgery. All receptors come from a boy less than two years old with tuberous sclerosis and intractable seizures.

This chain joins TRBV9 and TRBJ1-2; unclear D gene. From germline, CDR1 is SGDLS and CDR2 YYNGEE. V was clipped by 0 bases and J by 7 bases, with 7 bases between them. The CDR3 runs 12 residues. CDR3 bases: TGTGCCAGCAGCGTAGTGGGGTCTGGCTACACCTTC. Translation: CASSVVGSGYTF.

The chain uses TRBV5-1 and TRBJ1-2; 9 bases line up with TRBD1. Germline V CDR1 and CDR2: SGHRS, YFSETQ. V gave up 4 bases and J gave up 4 bases; unmatched junction bases: 2. The CDR3 totals 13 residues. The CDR3 nucleotides read TGCGCCAGCAGCCGGGGACAGGGCTATGGCTACACCTTC. It codes for CASSRGQGYGYTF.

The V and J genes are TRBV5-1 and TRBJ1-2; unclear D gene. Trimming left V 0 bases short and J 0 bases short, with 12 bases between. The CDR3 runs to 16 residues. Germline V gene lookup returns CDR1 SGHRS and CDR2 YFSETQ. This CDR3 is CASSLAGTPANYGYTF. CDR3 coding DNA: TGCGCCAGCAGCTTGGCCGGCACACCGGCTAACTATGGCTACACCTTC. The full variable domain, completed using reference TRBV5-1 and TRBJ1-2, is KAGVTQTPRYLIKTRGQQVTLSCSPISGHRSVSWYQQTPGQGLQFLFEYFSETQRNKGNFPGRFSGRQFSNSRSEMNVSTLELGDSALYLCASSLAGTPANYGYTFGSGTRLTVV.

The chain couples TRBV18 to TRBJ1-2; weak D call: TRBD1 (5 bases). The ends were cut back, 3 bases at V and 7 bases at J, with 9 bases in the middle. The germline gives CDR1 KGHSH, CDR2 LQKENI. The CDR3 is made up of 12 amino acids. CDR3 sequence: CASSPNGGGYTF. The DNA for the CDR3 is TGTGCCAGCTCACCCAATGGGGGTGGCTACACCTTC.

This chain connects TRBV11-2 to TRBJ1-1, with D maybe TRBD1 (5 bases). This CDR3 contains 15 residues. The germline V and J ends were trimmed by 1 base and 4 bases, with 13 bases remaining between them. Germline CDR1 SGHAT, CDR2 FQNNGV. This CDR3 reads CASSLGAGVPTEAFF. CDR3 DNA sequence: TGTGCCAGCAGCTTAGGGGCGGGGGTCCCCACTGAAGCTTTCTTT.

V and J are TRBV29-1 and TRBJ1-5; 7 bases are shared with TRBD1. The junction had 13 bases not matched to a gene; V was cut back by 2 bases and J by 6 bases. The CDR3 loop spans 16 amino acids. CDR1 and CDR2 (germline): SQVTM, ANQGSEA. CDR3 sequence (DNA): TGCAGCGTTGAAATGGTCCGGGACAGTATCCCTCAGCCCCAGCATTTT. It codes for CSVEMVRDSIPQPQHF.

The chain recombines TRBV2 with TRBJ2-3; D perhaps matches TRBD1 (6 bases). This CDR3 has 14 residues. Trimming took off 1 base at V and 1 base at J, with 6 bases between the two ends. Germline V gives CDR1 SNHLY, CDR2 FYNNEI. The CDR3 is CASSEDRGTDTQYF. CDR3 coding DNA: TGTGCCAGCAGTGAAGACAGGGGCACAGATACGCAGTATTTT.

V is TRBV4-1 and J is TRBJ1-4, with D possibly TRBD1 on 5 matching bases. The germline V gene encodes CDR1 MGHRA and CDR2 YSYEKL. V lost 6 bases, J lost 7 bases, and 18 bases lay in between. This CDR3 is built from 15 residues. For the CDR3, the DNA is TGCGCCAGCAGAAGCCAGGGTACCAGGAGTGAAAAACTGTTTTTT. Translating gives CASRSQGTRSEKLFF.

V is TRBV11-3 and J is TRBJ2-1; 11 bases fit TRBD2. The CDR3 loop spans 16 amino acids. V lost 4 bases to trimming and J lost 6 bases; unmatched junction nucleotides: 8. The germline V gene has CDR1 SGHNT and CDR2 YENEEA. The CDR3 DNA sequence: TGTGCCAGCAGCTCCAGTAGACTAGCGGGGTTCAATGAGCAGTTCTTC. Translation: CASSSSRLAGFNEQFF.

The chain employs TRBV5-6 and TRBJ2-5; TRBD1 is a possible D gene (5 bases). The CDR3 spans 14 residues. V was cut by 0 bases and J by 9 bases, with 15 bases left in between. Germline V gene lookup returns CDR1 SGHDT and CDR2 YYEEEE. CDR3 bases: TGTGCCAGCAGCTTGGATAGACTCCTCAGGGCCCAGTACTTC. This translates into CASSLDRLLRAQYF. The full variable domain, with the rest looked up from reference TRBV5-6 and TRBJ2-5, is DAGVTQSPTHLIKTRGQQVTLRCSPKSGHDTVSWYQQALGQGPQFIFQYYEEEERQRGNFPDRFSGHQFPNYSSELNVNALLLGDSALYLCASSLDRLLRAQYFGPGTRLLVL.

The rearrangement joins TRBV6-1 to TRBJ1-5; weak D call: TRBD1 (5 bases). Germline loops: CDR1 MNHNS, CDR2 SASEGT. The CDR3 contains 17 residues. With 2 bases removed from V and 3 bases from J, the gap between germline ends came to 17 bases. The CDR3 DNA reads as TGTGCCAGCAGTGAAAGTTTTCCGGGGGTGGTCAATCAGCCCCAGCATTTT. It specifies CASSESFPGVVNQPQHF.

V and J are TRBV2 and TRBJ1-1; tentatively, D is TRBD1 (5 bases). Germline loops: CDR1 SNHLY, CDR2 FYNNEI. V lost 7 bases, J lost 0 bases, and 12 bases lay in between. The CDR3 is 14 amino acids. The CDR3 nucleotides are TGTGCCAGCAAGAAGGGGAATATGAACACTGAAGCTTTCTTT. It specifies CASKKGNMNTEAFF.

The V gene is TRBV7-9, the J gene TRBJ1-6; D not resolved. V was shortened by 1 base and J by 10 bases, with 11 bases between the two germline ends. CDR1 is SEHNR, CDR2 FQNEAQ, per germline (reference sequence). The CDR3 runs to 14 residues. The CDR3 spells CASSLDSRKSPLHF. The CDR3 DNA follows: TGTGCCAGCAGCTTAGACAGCAGGAAATCACCCCTCCACTTT.

This sequence joins TRBV19 and TRBJ1-1; D unresolved. Germline CDR1 is LNHDA and CDR2 is SQIVND (reference sequence). The CDR3 covers 14 residues. Between the trimmed V and J ends, which lost 1 base and 1 base, there was a span of 7 bases. CDR3 sequence (DNA): TGTGCCAGTAGTATAGGAGGAAAGAACACTGAAGCTTTCTTT. Translation: CASSIGGKNTEAFF.

This sequence joins TRBV5-1 and TRBJ2-7; possible D gene TRBD1, 6 bases. Germline loops: CDR1 SGHRS, CDR2 YFSETQ. V was cut by 2 bases and J by 2 bases, with 11 bases left in between. This CDR3 has 14 residues. DNA of the CDR3: TGCGCCAGCAGCTTCTCGAGACAGGCCTACGAGCAGTACTTC. Encoded protein: CASSFSRQAYEQYF.

The V call is TRBV5-1, the J call TRBJ2-3; D is undetermined. Trimming shortened V by 0 bases and J by 1 base, and 3 bases separated the two germline ends. This CDR3 is built from 13 residues. From germline, CDR1 is SGHRS and CDR2 YFSETQ. Here the CDR3 DNA reads TGCGCCAGCAGCTTGGGGGGCACAGATACGCAGTATTTT. Its protein product is CASSLGGTDTQYF. Using reference TRBV5-1 and TRBJ2-3 for the parts outside the CDR3, the full variable domain is KAGVTQTPRYLIKTRGQQVTLSCSPISGHRSVSWYQQTPGQGLQFLFEYFSETQRNKGNFPGRFSGRQFSNSRSEMNVSTLELGDSALYLCASSLGGTDTQYFGPGTRLTVL.

The genes are TRBV10-3 and TRBJ2-2; D not certain. The CDR3 has 13 amino acids. CDR1 ENHRY and CDR2 SYGVKD come from the germline V gene. Trimming left V 8 bases short and J 1 base short, with 8 bases between. The CDR3 coding sequence is TGTGCCATCGGGGTGTTGAACACCGGGGAGCTGTTTTTT. It yields the protein CAIGVLNTGELFF.

The chain carries TRBV12-3 or TRBV12-4 and TRBJ1-1, with D perhaps TRBD1 (5 bases). This CDR3 region has 13 residues. The V end lost 4 bases, the J end lost 8 bases, and 14 bases lay between the germline ends. The CDR3 DNA is TGTGCCAGCAGTTCTACTTCTGGGGCAGAAGCTTTCTTT. It translates to CASSSTSGAEAFF.

Here the CDR3 reads CSVEVARSEQFF. The DNA of the CDR3 is TGCAGCGTTGAAGTAGCTAGGAGTGAGCAGTTCTTC. V and J are TRBV29-1 and TRBJ2-1; no definite D call. The CDR3 is 12 residues long. The germline CDR1 and CDR2 sequences are SQVTM and ANQGSEA. Between the trimmed V and J ends, which lost 1 base and 9 bases, there was a span of 10 bases.

V is TRBV5-3 and J is TRBJ1-1; 9 nucleotides align to TRBD1. TRBV5-3 is an ORF, and what it does is uncertain. The CDR3 runs to 18 residues. After removal of 2 bases from V and 1 base from J, the junction contained 12 bases not matched to a gene. CDR3 nucleotides: TGTGCCAGAAGCTTTAGGCACAGGGGGCTCCTAGGGAACACTGAAGCTTTCTTT. This sequence encodes CARSFRHRGLLGNTEAFF.

The chain combines TRBV18 with TRBJ2-2; D not resolved. Trimming pared 0 bases from V and 8 bases from J, leaving 4 bases between. In germline, CDR1 is KGHSH, CDR2 LQKENI. This CDR3 spans 12 amino acids. The CDR3 region is CASSPPIGELFF. Here the CDR3 DNA reads TGTGCCAGCTCACCACCCATAGGGGAGCTGTTTTTT.

As for this clone: The identical CDR3 is also encoded by other nucleotide sequences in the sample. J is TRBJ1-2 and V is TRBV18, with D possibly matching TRBD1 (5 bases). The CDR3 contains 13 residues. CDR1 KGHSH and CDR2 LQKENI come from the germline V gene. V was trimmed by 1 base and J by 6 bases, leaving 9 bases between them. The DNA of the CDR3 is TGTGCCAGCTCACCACGGGGAGGGGATGGCTACACCTTC. Translating it yields CASSPRGGDGYTF.

The chain carries TRBV6-5 and TRBJ2-3; D possibly corresponds to TRBD2 (7 bases). The CDR3 has 15 residues. V lost 2 bases and J 4 bases, leaving 13 bases between the germline ends. Germline V gene data show CDR1 as MNHEY and CDR2 as SVGAGI. The CDR3 loop is CASSYRQGRADTQYF. CDR3 sequence (DNA): TGTGCCAGCAGTTACCGGCAGGGGAGGGCAGATACGCAGTATTTT.

This chain uses TRBV29-1 with TRBJ1-3; a possible D gene is TRBD1 (5 bases). This CDR3 has 13 residues. V was trimmed by 7 bases and J by 4 bases, leaving 14 bases between them. The germline V gene has CDR1 SQVTM and CDR2 ANQGSEA. The CDR3 loop is CSGGRGAGNTIYF. DNA of the CDR3: TGCAGCGGGGGACGGGGAGCCGGAAACACCATATATTTT.

The chain employs TRBV5-1 and TRBJ2-1, with 11 nucleotides matching TRBD2. The germline V gene encodes CDR1 SGHRS and CDR2 YFSETQ. CDR3 size: 16 residues. The V and J ends lost 3 bases and 7 bases, in that order; junction bases with no gene match: 9. The CDR3 region has the DNA TGCGCCAGCAGCTGGGAACTAGCGGGGGCGGGGAATGAGCAGTTCTTC. Encoded protein: CASSWELAGAGNEQFF.

This sequence joins TRBV19 and TRBJ1-1, with TRBD1 as a possible D gene (6 bases). The germline V gene has CDR1 LNHDA and CDR2 SQIVND (reference sequence). This CDR3 is built from 14 residues. V lost 3 bases, J lost 5 bases, and 13 bases lay in between. The chain's CDR3 is CASSIVGGGTEAFF. CDR3 coding DNA: TGTGCCAGTAGTATCGTAGGGGGGGGGACTGAAGCTTTCTTT.

The genes are TRBV11-3 and TRBJ2-1; D gene uncertain. The germline CDR1 and CDR2 sequences are SGHNT and YENEEA. Trimming took 1 base from V and 2 from J, leaving 9 bases between them. The CDR3 runs 15 residues. The CDR3 here is CASSLVFGPYNEQFF. DNA for the CDR3: TGTGCCAGCAGCTTAGTGTTTGGCCCCTACAATGAGCAGTTCTTC.

The J gene is TRBJ2-1, the V gene TRBV5-1; D is undetermined. V lost 4 bases and J 5 bases, leaving 19 bases between the germline ends. Germline V lookup: CDR1 SGHRS, CDR2 YFSETQ. This CDR3 region has 16 residues. This CDR3 is CASSPADGLRHNEQFF. The CDR3 bases are TGCGCCAGCAGCCCGGCCGATGGGCTTCGGCACAATGAGCAGTTCTTC. The full variable domain, in which reference TRBV5-1 and TRBJ2-1 provide the parts outside the CDR3, is KAGVTQTPRYLIKTRGQQVTLSCSPISGHRSVSWYQQTPGQGLQFLFEYFSETQRNKGNFPGRFSGRQFSNSRSEMNVSTLELGDSALYLCASSPADGLRHNEQFFGPGTRLTVL.

The chain employs TRBV5-8 and TRBJ1-1, with TRBD1 matching over 9 bases. J gave up 0 bases and V 4 bases, and 13 bases lay outside the gene matches. CDR1 SGHTS and CDR2 YDEGEE come from the germline V gene. This CDR3 comprises 18 residues. The CDR3 reads CASSARQGVTYMNTEAFF. As DNA, the CDR3 is TGTGCCAGCAGCGCCCGACAGGGGGTCACTTACATGAACACTGAAGCTTTCTTT.

V is TRBV28 and J is TRBJ1-2; D unclear. CDR1 and CDR2 (germline): MDHEN, SYDVKM. V was cut by 3 bases and J by 8 bases, with 10 bases left in between. The CDR3 runs to 12 residues. This CDR3 is CASSLNPWGYTF. CDR3 in DNA: TGTGCCAGCAGTTTGAATCCGTGGGGCTACACCTTC.

The table lists this clone with a count of one. This chain joins TRBV29-1 and TRBJ1-2; 9 bases align to TRBD1. The CDR3 consists of 20 residues. Per germline, CDR1 SQVTM and CDR2 ANQGSEA. The V segment lost 1 base and the J segment 4 bases; nucleotides outside the gene matches: 22. CDR3 DNA: TGCAGCGTTGAAGCCACAGGGGGCATGTCTCCCCTATACACACCCTATGGCTACACCTTC. This encodes CSVEATGGMSPLYTPYGYTF.

The gene calls are TRBV15 and TRBJ1-2, with 8 bases matching TRBD1. Germline V lookup: CDR1 LNHNV, CDR2 YYDKDF (reference sequence). Unmatched junction bases numbered 10, after V lost 5 bases and J lost 5 bases. The CDR3 contains 15 residues. As DNA, the CDR3 is TGTGCCACCAGCCGGGACAGGCTCCTTGGGTATGGCTACACCTTC. Amino acid sequence: CATSRDRLLGYGYTF.